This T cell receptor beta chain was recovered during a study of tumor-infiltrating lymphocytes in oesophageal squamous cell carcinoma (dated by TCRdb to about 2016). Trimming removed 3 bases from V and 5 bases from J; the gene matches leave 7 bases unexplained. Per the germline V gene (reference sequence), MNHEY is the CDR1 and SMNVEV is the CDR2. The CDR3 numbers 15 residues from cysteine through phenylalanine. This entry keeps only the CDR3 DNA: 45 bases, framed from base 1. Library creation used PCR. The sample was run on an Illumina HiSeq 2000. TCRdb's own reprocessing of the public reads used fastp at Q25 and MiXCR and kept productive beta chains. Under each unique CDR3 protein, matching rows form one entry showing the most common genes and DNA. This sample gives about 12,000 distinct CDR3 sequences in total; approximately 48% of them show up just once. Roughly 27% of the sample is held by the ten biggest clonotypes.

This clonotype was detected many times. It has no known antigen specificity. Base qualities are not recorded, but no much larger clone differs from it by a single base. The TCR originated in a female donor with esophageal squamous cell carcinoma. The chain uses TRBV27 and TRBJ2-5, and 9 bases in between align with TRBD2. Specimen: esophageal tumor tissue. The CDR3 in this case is CASSLSAGGQETQYF. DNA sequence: TGTGCCAGCAGTTTGAGTGCGGGAGGGCAGGAGACCCAGTACTTC.